This T cell receptor beta chain appears in the sequencing data of a study of pediatric ulcerative colitis. Rectal tissue came from one to two pinch biopsies taken at colonoscopy. A remark on this clone: Its cognate antigen is unknown.

The ends lost 5 bases at V and 7 bases at J; junction bases unmatched: 8. The V gene's germline CDR1 is SGHAT and CDR2 FQNNGV. The length of the CDR3 is 15 residues. This table comes from immunoSEQ multiplex PCR, and its TCRdb copy is limited to in-frame clones, with some not included. The top ten hold roughly 16% of the sample, which has tens of thousands of clones, 71% seen once. Findings of the study overall: Total lymphocyte DNA, not sorted subsets, was the template. Blood samples from two patients yielded substantially fewer templates and were excluded from blood-rectal overlap analysis. All ulcerative colitis patients, but no controls, carried a couple of rectal clonotypes.

This sequence originates from a boy between 5 and 17 years old with severe ulcerative colitis. The sample comprised gut tissue. The chain joins TRBV11-2 to TRBJ2-2, with 9 bases identical to TRBD1. In DNA form, the CDR3 reads TGTGCCAGCAGCCCCAGACAGGGGGGATACGGGGAGCTGTTTTTT. Protein product: CASSPRQGGYGELFF.